The rows below give T cell receptor beta chains drawn from one sample of a study of blood T cell repertoires in COVID-19. Produced via immunoSEQ multiplex PCR; TCRdb's table is partial and in-frame only. Among around 500,000 clones listed, about 85% were seen once. Material: PBMCs or T cells enriched from blood (not recorded which). The receptor set was obtained from a woman aged 55-75 years who had recovered from COVID-19. CDR3s include the opening cysteine and the closing phenylalanine or tryptophan.

cdr3_length j_call v_call cdr3_aa
15 TRBJ1-5 TRBV11-2 CASSELTGSNQPQHF
16 TRBJ2-7 TRBV4-1 CASSQLERGGLNEQYF
16 TRBJ1-5 TRBV10-3 CAISGRGGAGTQPQHF
14 TRBJ2-2 TRBV5-4 CASSAGVKTGELFF
18 TRBJ1-3 TRBV7-8 CASSLTRTGGSSGNTIYF
14 TRBJ2-3 TRBV2 CASSRDRGQDTQYF
15 TRBJ1-1 TRBV4-1 CASSHRAGANTEAFF
13 TRBJ1-5 TRBV19 CASSIGGGQPQHF
12 TRBJ1-2 TRBV20-1 CSASSGVGGYTF
13 TRBJ1-2 TRBV19 CASSERTNYGYTF
15 TRBJ2-3 TRBV4-1 CASSQGFQGGDTQYF
16 TRBJ1-5 TRBV6-4 CASSGFRVLANQPQHF
18 TRBJ2-7 TRBV12-5 CASGLVLQGRIWSYEQYF
18 TRBJ1-5 TRBV7-8 CASSFRPDRWESNQPQHF
12 TRBJ1-1 TRBV6-1 CASSELTGGAFF
15 TRBJ2-7 TRBV6-5 CASSYRRSVSYEQYF
12 TRBJ1-2 TRBV6-5 CASRSGHFGYTF
18 TRBJ2-2 TRBV5-1 CASSLRTSGGAGYGELFF
16 TRBJ2-1 TRBV12-5 CASGLVLDRGSREQFF
15 TRBJ1-1 TRBV28 CASSLYQGVNTEAFF
15 TRBJ2-3 TRBV24-1 CATSDLSSDTDTQYF
15 TRBJ2-7 TRBV11-3 CASSARTSSTYEQYF